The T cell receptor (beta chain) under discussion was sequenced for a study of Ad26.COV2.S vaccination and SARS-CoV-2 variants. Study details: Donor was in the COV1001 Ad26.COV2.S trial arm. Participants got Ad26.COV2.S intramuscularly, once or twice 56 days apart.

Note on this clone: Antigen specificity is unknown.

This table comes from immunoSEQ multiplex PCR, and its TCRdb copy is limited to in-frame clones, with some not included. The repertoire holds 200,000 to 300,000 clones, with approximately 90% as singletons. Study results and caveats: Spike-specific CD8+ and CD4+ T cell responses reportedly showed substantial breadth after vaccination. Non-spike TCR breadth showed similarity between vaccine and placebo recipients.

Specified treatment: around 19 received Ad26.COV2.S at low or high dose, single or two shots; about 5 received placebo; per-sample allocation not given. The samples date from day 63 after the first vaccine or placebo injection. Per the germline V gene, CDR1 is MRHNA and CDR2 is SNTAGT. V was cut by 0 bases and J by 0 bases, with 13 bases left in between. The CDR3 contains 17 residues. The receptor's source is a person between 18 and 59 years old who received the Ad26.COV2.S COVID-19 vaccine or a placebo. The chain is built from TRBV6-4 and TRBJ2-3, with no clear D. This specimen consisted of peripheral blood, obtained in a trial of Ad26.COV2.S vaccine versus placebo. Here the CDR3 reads CASSDSIFGSSTDTQYF. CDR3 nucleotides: TGTGCCAGCAGTGACTCGATTTTCGGATCTAGCACAGATACGCAGTATTTT.